This passage covers 20 T cell receptor beta chains from one sample sequenced in a study of blood T cell repertoires in COVID-19. This table comes from immunoSEQ multiplex PCR, and its TCRdb copy is limited to in-frame clones, with some not included. The repertoire consists of more than 150,000 clones, with approximately 80% occurring once and the leading ten covering roughly 13%. Sequenced material: PBMCs or T cells enriched from blood (not recorded which). All receptors come from a woman aged 55 to 70 who had recovered from COVID-19.

This clone was observed a single time. This chain connects TRBV7-9 to TRBJ1-2, with 11 nucleotides matching TRBD1. The CDR3 contains 13 residues. The germline CDR1 and CDR2 sequences are SEHNR and FQNEAQ (reference sequence). V gave up 5 bases and J gave up 7 bases; unmatched junction bases: 3. Here the CDR3 reads CASSGTGGSGYTF. CDR3 in DNA: TGTGCCAGCAGCGGGACAGGGGGGTCTGGCTACACCTTC.

This clone was counted a few times. The chain employs TRBV5-1 and TRBJ1-1; tentative D call: TRBD1 (5 bases). The ends were cut back, 3 bases at V and 0 bases at J, with 12 bases in the middle. This CDR3 comprises 15 residues. CDR1 is SGHRS, CDR2 YFSETQ, per germline. CDR3 region: CASSSSWGLNTEAFF. CDR3 coding DNA: TGCGCCAGCAGCTCCAGTTGGGGCCTGAACACTGAAGCTTTCTTT.

The rearrangement joins TRBV5-4 to TRBJ2-5, with 7 bases matching TRBD2. Germline V gives CDR1 SGHNT, CDR2 YYREEE (reference sequence). The CDR3 has 13 residues. J lost 5 bases, V lost 4 bases, and 5 bases had no gene match. The CDR3 nucleotides read TGTGCCAGCAGCCAAACTAGCGCGGAGACCCAGTACTTC. Amino acids: CASSQTSAETQYF.

V usage is TRBV24-1 and J usage is TRBJ2-7; D unresolved. V lost 0 bases and J 4 bases, leaving 3 bases between the germline ends. Looked up from germline, CDR1 is KGHDR and CDR2 is SFDVKD. The CDR3 loop spans 12 amino acids. DNA of the CDR3: TGTGCCACCAGTGATTTGCGGTACGAGCAGTACTTC. This gives the protein CATSDLRYEQYF.

Comment on this clone: One end of the junction varies from germline; a read error may be responsible. J is TRBJ2-1 and V is TRBV3-1 (or the pseudogene TRBV3-2), with D maybe TRBD2 (6 bases). The CDR3 extends over 15 amino acids. The germline V gene has CDR1 LGHDT and CDR2 YNNKEL (reference sequence). In DNA form, the CDR3 reads TGTGCCAGCAGGCAAGCCGGGAGCCCCTACAATGAGCAGTTCTTC. Its protein is CASRQAGSPYNEQFF.

The rearrangement joins TRBV4-1 to TRBJ1-4, with D maybe TRBD1 (6 bases). Germline lookup yields CDR1 MGHRA and CDR2 YSYEKL. Trimming took 0 bases from V and 7 from J, leaving 12 bases between them. This CDR3 contains 15 residues. The CDR3 here is CASSQDLWTAEKLFF. In DNA form, the CDR3 reads TGCGCCAGCAGCCAAGATCTCTGGACAGCTGAAAAACTGTTTTTT.

The table lists this clone with a count of one. The CDR3 here is CASSLAGDRAGSPLHF. The CDR3 nucleotides read TGCGCCAGCAGCTTGGCCGGGGACAGGGCAGGTTCACCCCTCCACTTT. The rearrangement uses TRBV5-1 and TRBJ1-6; TRBD1 matches at 9 bases. This CDR3 has 16 amino acids. Trimming cost V 0 bases and J 9 bases; bases outside gene matches: 7. Looked up from germline, CDR1 is SGHRS and CDR2 is YFSETQ.

The chain uses TRBV19 and TRBJ1-5; 10 bases are shared with TRBD1. Per germline, CDR1 LNHDA and CDR2 SQIVND (reference sequence). There are 14 residues in the CDR3. Trimming removed 9 bases from V and 6 bases from J; junction bases left unmatched: 8. The CDR3 sequence is CASETGGAGQPQHF. CDR3 DNA: TGTGCCAGCGAGACAGGGGGCGCGGGTCAGCCCCAGCATTTT.

The rearrangement joins TRBV18 to TRBJ1-4; D call uncertain. The V gene's germline CDR1 is KGHSH and CDR2 LQKENI. Trimming shortened V by 2 bases and J by 0 bases, and 4 bases separated the two germline ends. This CDR3 region has 14 residues. The CDR3 spells CASSPGTTNEKLFF. DNA for the CDR3: TGTGCCAGCTCACCAGGCACAACTAATGAAAAACTGTTTTTT.

CDR3 sequence: CASSQEGTDYGYTF. The DNA of the CDR3 is TGTGCCAGCAGCCAAGAAGGGACAGACTATGGCTACACCTTC. The chain is built from TRBV3-1 (or the pseudogene TRBV3-2) and TRBJ1-2; 7 bases are a match to TRBD1. This CDR3 has 14 residues. Trimming at V came to 0 bases and at J to 3 bases, leaving 1 base not matched to a gene. Germline lookup yields CDR1 LGHDT and CDR2 YNNKEL (reference sequence).

J is TRBJ2-2 and V is TRBV5-1, with D perhaps matching TRBD1 (5 bases). This CDR3 contains 14 residues. The germline CDR1 and CDR2 sequences are SGHRS and YFSETQ. Trimming removed 0 bases at V and 5 bases at J, with 8 bases between. The CDR3 protein is CASSLAAGTGELFF. CDR3 nucleotides: TGCGCCAGCAGCTTGGCGGCAGGGACCGGGGAGCTGTTTTTT.

V is TRBV28 and J is TRBJ1-4; D remains unclear. The V gene lost 3 bases and the J gene lost 4 bases, with 6 bases spanning the gap. Germline CDR1 reads MDHEN; CDR2 reads SYDVKM. CDR3 length: 13 residues. The CDR3 is CASSFNGNEKLFF. The CDR3 nucleotides are TGTGCCAGCAGTTTTAACGGTAATGAAAAACTGTTTTTT. The full variable domain, its missing parts supplied by reference TRBV28 and TRBJ1-4, is DVKVTQSSRYLVKRTGEKVFLECVQDMDHENMFWYRQDPGLGLRLIYFSYDVKMKEKGDIPEGYSVSREKKERFSLILESASTNQTSMYLCASSFNGNEKLFFGSGTQLSVL.

This chain connects TRBV7-2 to TRBJ2-7; tentative D call: TRBD2 (5 bases). Germline CDR1 reads SGHTA; CDR2 reads FQGNSA. There are 12 residues in the CDR3. With 5 bases removed from V and 6 bases from J, the gap between germline ends came to 11 bases. The CDR3 loop is CASSTYGGEQYF. The CDR3, as DNA: TGTGCCAGCAGCACCTACGGAGGCGAGCAGTACTTC.

As regards this clone: Other DNA sequences in the sample encode the same CDR3. This CDR3 reads CASSLGGTGELFF. The CDR3 nucleotides read TGCGCCAGCAGCTTAGGGGGCACCGGGGAGCTGTTTTTT. The chain combines TRBV5-1 with TRBJ2-2; TRBD1 is a possible D gene (6 bases). Germline values: CDR1 SGHRS, CDR2 YFSETQ. This CDR3 is built from 13 residues. The V gene lost 2 bases and the J gene lost 4 bases, with 6 bases spanning the gap.

This chain uses TRBV15 with TRBJ1-5; D gene uncertain. The CDR3 totals 13 residues. The V gene lost 3 bases and the J gene lost 4 bases, with 7 bases spanning the gap. The germline CDR1 and CDR2 sequences are LNHNV and YYDKDF (reference sequence). This chain's CDR3 is CATSSFSNQPQHF. The CDR3 DNA sequence: TGTGCCACCAGCAGTTTCAGTAATCAGCCCCAGCATTTT.

This chain joins TRBV4-2 and TRBJ1-4; 7 bases match TRBD1. The junction had 12 bases not matched to a gene; V was cut back by 0 bases and J by 5 bases. Germline V CDR1 and CDR2: LGHNA, YNFKEQ. CDR3 size: 18 residues. Here the CDR3 reads CASSQDHPRPGGNEKLFF. CDR3 sequence (DNA): TGTGCCAGCAGCCAAGATCATCCCCGGCCAGGGGGGAATGAAAAACTGTTTTTT.

The chain joins TRBV29-1 to TRBJ2-1; 9 bases fit TRBD2. J lost 9 bases, V lost 4 bases, and 13 bases had no gene match. CDR1 and CDR2 from the germline V gene are SQVTM and ANQGSEA. The CDR3 is 15 residues long. The CDR3 is CSVARLAGENGEQFF. CDR3 bases: TGCAGCGTTGCGCGCTTAGCGGGAGAAAACGGTGAGCAGTTCTTC.

The chain has TRBV5-4 and TRBJ2-7; 10 bases agree with TRBD2. Germline assignment: CDR1 SGHNT and CDR2 YYREEE (reference sequence). V was clipped by 3 bases and J by 0 bases; unmatched bases: 9. The CDR3 runs 17 residues. Here the CDR3 reads CASSSDASGSYSYEQYF. CDR3 nucleotides: TGTGCCAGCAGCTCTGACGCTAGCGGGAGTTACTCCTACGAGCAGTACTTC. Complete variable domain (other parts from reference TRBV5-4 and TRBJ2-7): ETGVTQSPTHLIKTRGQQVTLRCSSQSGHNTVSWYQQALGQGPQFIFQYYREEENGRGNFPPRFSGLQFPNYSSELNVNALELDDSALYLCASSSDASGSYSYEQYFGPGTRLTVT.

V gene TRBV5-1 combines with J gene TRBJ2-7; 10 nucleotides line up with TRBD1. The CDR3 totals 15 residues. From germline, CDR1 is SGHRS and CDR2 YFSETQ. Trimming at V came to 5 bases and at J to 2 bases, leaving 7 bases not matched to a gene. Written as DNA, the CDR3 is TGCGCCAGCAGGGCAGACAGGGGGCTTACCTACGAGCAGTACTTC. Residues: CASRADRGLTYEQYF.

The gene calls are TRBV28 and TRBJ1-6, with 10 bases identical to TRBD1. V lost 3 bases, J lost 11 bases, and 7 bases stayed unmatched. CDR1 and CDR2 (germline): MDHEN, SYDVKM. This CDR3 has 15 residues. The CDR3 spells CASSLPGTGATPLHF. In DNA, the CDR3 is TGTGCCAGCAGTTTGCCCGGGACAGGGGCGACACCCCTCCACTTT.